This TCR beta chain was captured in a study of T cell responses to AZD1222 COVID-19 vaccine. The study's findings and limits: Scientists sampled the repertoires only once the peak T cell response had passed. The donor group comprised mostly white British people and more females; the analysis possibly underestimated clonal diversity. Nearly half of spike-specific TCRs reportedly target unmutated variant regions.

The CDR3 has 12 residues. The germline V gene encodes CDR1 SQVTM and CDR2 ANQGSEA. Trimming left V 5 bases short and J 7 bases short, with 11 bases between. Assay used: immunoSEQ multiplex PCR; TCRdb lists only in-frame clones, some missing. The sample holds 150,000 to 200,000 clones, 80% to 95% seen once. Worth noting for this clone: Antigen unknown.

The sequences come from peripheral blood, collected on day 0 of AZD1222 vaccination. The TCR comes from an adult in good health. This chain uses TRBV29-1 with TRBJ2-2, with D hard to call. The CDR3 DNA follows: TGCAGCGTTTGGACGGAAATCGGGGAGCTGTTTTTT. This encodes CSVWTEIGELFF.